Following are 10 T cell receptor beta chains from one sample sequenced in a study of identical twins. TCRdb itself ran the 5' RACE reads through MiXCR, one entry per CDR3 protein. The sample yields approximately 470,000 distinct CDR3 sequences, 13% to 15% seen once. The sample was also reused in another study, on yellow fever vaccine responses in identical twins.

Sequencing used CD4+ T cells sorted from blood. These receptors came from a woman aged 18-29 years in good health.

The chain couples TRBV7-2 to TRBJ2-7; no definite D call. Trimming shortened V by 9 bases and J by 2 bases, and 8 bases separated the two germline ends. CDR1 is SGHTA, CDR2 FQGNSA, per germline. The length of the CDR3 is 11 residues. CDR3 nucleotide sequence: TGTGCCAGTGGTAACACCTACGAGCAGTACTTC. Translating gives CASGNTYEQYF.

The sample holds a few counts of this clonotype. The chain is built from TRBV10-3 and TRBJ2-7, with D uncertain. This CDR3 contains 14 residues. Trimming removed 8 bases from V and 0 bases from J, with 14 bases in between. Germline lookup yields CDR1 ENHRY and CDR2 SYGVKD. CDR3 amino acids: CAIGSDAGSYEQYF. The CDR3 nucleotides are TGTGCCATCGGTTCCGATGCTGGCTCCTACGAGCAGTACTTC.

V gene TRBV6-2 or TRBV6-3 combines with J gene TRBJ2-1, with D perhaps TRBD1 (6 bases). V was trimmed by 0 bases and J by 9 bases, leaving 12 bases between them. The length of the CDR3 is 14 residues. Per germline, CDR1 MNHEY and CDR2 SVGEGT. The chain's CDR3 is CASSYSEIGGEQFF. The CDR3 nucleotides are TGTGCCAGCAGTTACTCGGAGATAGGGGGTGAGCAGTTCTTC.

J is TRBJ2-7 and V is TRBV7-9; 9 bases are a match to TRBD1. The CDR3 has 15 amino acids. The V gene end was trimmed by 5 bases and the J gene end by 3 bases; junction bases not matched to a gene: 8. Germline values: CDR1 SEHNR, CDR2 FQNEAQ (reference sequence). The CDR3 reads CASSQPGQGIYEQYF. The CDR3 nucleotides are TGTGCCAGCAGCCAACCGGGACAGGGAATCTACGAGCAGTACTTC.

This clonotype has just a few counts. The rearrangement uses TRBV4-1 and TRBJ2-5; D remains unclear. The CDR3 totals 13 residues. The germline V and J ends were trimmed by 0 bases and 4 bases, with 6 bases remaining between them. Germline assignment: CDR1 MGHRA and CDR2 YSYEKL. CDR3 nucleotides: TGCGCCAGCAGCCAAGATCCAATAGAGACCCAGTACTTC. Translating gives CASSQDPIETQYF.

The V gene is TRBV6-2 or TRBV6-3, the J gene TRBJ2-2; D perhaps matches TRBD2 (6 bases). The CDR3 contains 13 residues. V was shortened by 8 bases and J by 6 bases, with 13 bases between the two germline ends. Per the germline V gene, CDR1 is MNHEY and CDR2 is SVGEGT. CDR3 nucleotides: TGTGCCAGCGTCCCCCGGGGGTCCGGGGAGCTGTTTTTT. The encoded protein is CASVPRGSGELFF.

This clonotype has only a few counts. The rearrangement links TRBV3-1 to TRBJ2-7, with 7 bases matching TRBD2. V was pared by 7 bases and J by 0 bases, with 9 bases of the junction left unmatched. The CDR3 extends over 15 amino acids. CDR1 is LGHDT and CDR2 is YNNKEL in the germline V gene (reference sequence). DNA for the CDR3: TGTGCCAGCACCTCGGCGGGAGACCGCTCCTACGAGCAGTACTTC. Its protein product is CASTSAGDRSYEQYF.

CDR3 sequence reads: CSAKNQAGGQFF. As DNA, the CDR3 is TGCAGTGCAAAAAACCAAGCGGGAGGGCAGTTCTTC. The chain couples TRBV20-1 to TRBJ2-1, with 9 bases identical to TRBD2. CDR1 DFQATT and CDR2 SNEGSKA come from the germline V gene (reference sequence). With 6 bases clipped from V and 12 bases from J, the junction kept 9 bases outside the gene matches. This CDR3 comprises 12 residues.

The V gene is TRBV2, the J gene TRBJ2-3, with D uncertain. Trimming stripped 2 bases from V and 0 bases from J, with 3 bases between. CDR1 SNHLY and CDR2 FYNNEI come from the germline V gene. The CDR3 length is 13 residues. CDR3 in DNA: TGTGCCAGCAGTGAAACTAGCACAGATACGCAGTATTTT. It is translated as CASSETSTDTQYF.

The chain employs TRBV12-3 or TRBV12-4 and TRBJ1-1; D may be TRBD1 (5 bases). The CDR3 sequence is 12 residues long. Trimming stripped 5 bases from V and 9 bases from J, with 13 bases between. In DNA, the CDR3 is TGTGCCAGCAGTCCCGGACAACCTAAAGCTTTCTTT. Its protein product is CASSPGQPKAFF.